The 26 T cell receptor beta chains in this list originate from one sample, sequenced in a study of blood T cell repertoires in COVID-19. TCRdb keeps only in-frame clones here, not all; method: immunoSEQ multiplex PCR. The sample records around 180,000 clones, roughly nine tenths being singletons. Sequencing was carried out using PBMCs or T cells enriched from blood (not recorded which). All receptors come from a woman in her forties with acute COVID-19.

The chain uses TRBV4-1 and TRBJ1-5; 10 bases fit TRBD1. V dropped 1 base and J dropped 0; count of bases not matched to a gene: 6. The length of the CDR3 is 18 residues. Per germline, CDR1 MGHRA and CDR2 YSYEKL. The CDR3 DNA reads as TGCGCCAGCAGCCAAGCCTGGACAGGGGGAAATAGCAATCAGCCCCAGCATTTT. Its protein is CASSQAWTGGNSNQPQHF.

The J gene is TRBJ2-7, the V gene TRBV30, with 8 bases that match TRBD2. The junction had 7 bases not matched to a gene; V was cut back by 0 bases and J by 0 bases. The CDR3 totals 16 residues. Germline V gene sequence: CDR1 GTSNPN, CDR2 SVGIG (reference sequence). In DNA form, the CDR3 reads TGTGCCTGGAGTGTCAAGCTAGCGGGCTACTCCTACGAGCAGTACTTC. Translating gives CAWSVKLAGYSYEQYF. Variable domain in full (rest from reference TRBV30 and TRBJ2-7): SQTIHQWPATLVQPVGSPLSLECTVEGTSNPNLYWYRQAAGRGLQLLFYSVGIGQISSEVPQNLSASRPQDRQFILSSKKLLLSDSGFYLCAWSVKLAGYSYEQYFGPGTRLTVT.

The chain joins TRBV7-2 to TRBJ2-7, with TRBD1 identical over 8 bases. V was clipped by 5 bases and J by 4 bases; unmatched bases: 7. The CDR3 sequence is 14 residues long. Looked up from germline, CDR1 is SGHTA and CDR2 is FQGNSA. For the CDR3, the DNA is TGTGCCAGCAGCCACCGGGACAGGCTATACGAGCAGTACTTC. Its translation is CASSHRDRLYEQYF.

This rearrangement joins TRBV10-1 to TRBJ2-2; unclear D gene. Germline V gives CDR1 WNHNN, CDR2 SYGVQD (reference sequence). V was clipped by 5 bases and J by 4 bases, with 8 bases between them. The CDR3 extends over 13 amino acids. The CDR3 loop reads CASSYSGTGELFF. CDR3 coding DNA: TGCGCCAGCAGTTACAGTGGCACCGGGGAGCTGTTTTTT.

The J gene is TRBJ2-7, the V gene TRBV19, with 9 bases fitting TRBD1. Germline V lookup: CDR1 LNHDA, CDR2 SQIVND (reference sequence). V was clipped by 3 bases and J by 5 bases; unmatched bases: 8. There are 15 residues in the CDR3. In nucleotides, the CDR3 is TGTGCCAGTAGTATGGGGACAGGGCAGGCCGACGAGCAGTACTTC. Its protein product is CASSMGTGQADEQYF.

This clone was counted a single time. Here the CDR3 reads CATSGTRGLAGYNEQFF. For the CDR3, the DNA is TGTGCCACCAGCGGAACCCGGGGACTAGCGGGGTACAATGAGCAGTTCTTC. The chain is built from TRBV15 and TRBJ2-1; 13 positions agree with TRBD2. In germline, CDR1 is LNHNV, CDR2 YYDKDF (reference sequence). CDR3 length: 17 amino acids. With 5 bases clipped from V and 4 bases from J, the junction kept 8 bases outside the gene matches.

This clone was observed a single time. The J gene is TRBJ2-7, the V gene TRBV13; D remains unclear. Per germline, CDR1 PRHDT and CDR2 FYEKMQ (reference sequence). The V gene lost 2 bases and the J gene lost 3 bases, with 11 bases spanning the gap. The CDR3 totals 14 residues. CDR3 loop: CASSLRGNFYEQYF. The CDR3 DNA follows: TGTGCCAGCAGCTTACGAGGAAACTTCTACGAGCAGTACTTC.

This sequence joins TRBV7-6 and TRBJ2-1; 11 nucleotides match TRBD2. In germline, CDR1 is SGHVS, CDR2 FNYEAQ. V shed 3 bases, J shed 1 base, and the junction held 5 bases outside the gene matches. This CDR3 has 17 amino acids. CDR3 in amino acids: CASSLATSGSSYNEQFF. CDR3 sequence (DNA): TGTGCCAGCAGCTTGGCAACTAGCGGGAGTTCCTACAATGAGCAGTTCTTC.

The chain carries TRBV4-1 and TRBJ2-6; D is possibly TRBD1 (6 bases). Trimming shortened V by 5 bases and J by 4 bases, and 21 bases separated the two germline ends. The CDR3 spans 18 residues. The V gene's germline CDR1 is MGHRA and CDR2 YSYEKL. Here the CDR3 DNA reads TGCGCCAGCAGCACCCCCCGGGACATGAGTCTGGGGGCCAACGTCCTGACTTTC. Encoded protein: CASSTPRDMSLGANVLTF.

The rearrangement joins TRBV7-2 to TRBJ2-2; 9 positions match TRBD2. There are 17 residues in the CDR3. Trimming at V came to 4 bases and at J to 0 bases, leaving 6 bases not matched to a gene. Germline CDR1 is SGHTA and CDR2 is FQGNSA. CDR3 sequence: CASSSSRLAANTGELFF. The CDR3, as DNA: TGTGCCAGCAGCTCCTCACGACTAGCGGCGAACACCGGGGAGCTGTTTTTT.

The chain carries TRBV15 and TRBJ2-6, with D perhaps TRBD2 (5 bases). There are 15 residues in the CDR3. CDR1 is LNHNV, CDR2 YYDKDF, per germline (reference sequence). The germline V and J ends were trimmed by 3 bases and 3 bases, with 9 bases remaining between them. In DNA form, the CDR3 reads TGTGCCACCAGCAGCGAGGGTTATGGGGCCAACGTCCTGACTTTC. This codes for CATSSEGYGANVLTF.

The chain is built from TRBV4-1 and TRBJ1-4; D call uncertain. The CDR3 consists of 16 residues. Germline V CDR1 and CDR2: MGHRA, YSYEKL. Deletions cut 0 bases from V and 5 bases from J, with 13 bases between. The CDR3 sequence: CASSQEGRQENEKLFF. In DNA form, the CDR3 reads TGCGCCAGCAGCCAAGAAGGCCGACAAGAGAATGAAAAACTGTTTTTT.

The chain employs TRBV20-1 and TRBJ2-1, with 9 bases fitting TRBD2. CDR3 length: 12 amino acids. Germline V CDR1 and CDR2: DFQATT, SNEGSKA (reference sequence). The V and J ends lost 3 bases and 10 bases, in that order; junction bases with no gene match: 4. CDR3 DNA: TGCAGTGCTAGTTCTAGCGGGGACGAGCAGTTCTTC. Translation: CSASSSGDEQFF.

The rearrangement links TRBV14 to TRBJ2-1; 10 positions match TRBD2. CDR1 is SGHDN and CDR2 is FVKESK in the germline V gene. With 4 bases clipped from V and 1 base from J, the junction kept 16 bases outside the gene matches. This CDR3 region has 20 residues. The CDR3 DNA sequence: TGTGCCAGCAGCCGAAGACCCGGTAGACTAGCGGGTTCTTCCTACAATGAGCAGTTCTTC. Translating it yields CASSRRPGRLAGSSYNEQFF.

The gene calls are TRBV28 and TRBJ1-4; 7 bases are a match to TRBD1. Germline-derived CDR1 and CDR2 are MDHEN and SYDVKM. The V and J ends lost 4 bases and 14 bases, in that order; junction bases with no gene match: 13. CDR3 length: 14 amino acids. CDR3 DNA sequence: TGTGCCAGCAGTTCCCCGGGCAGGGGGTGGCTGCTGTTTTTT. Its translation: CASSSPGRGWLLFF.

The CDR3 spells CASSQNRAGEQFF. CDR3 sequence (DNA): TGTGCCAGCAGCCAAAATCGTGCAGGTGAGCAGTTCTTC. V and J are TRBV3-1 (or the pseudogene TRBV3-2) and TRBJ2-1; D remains unclear. The V end was cut by 2 bases, the J end by 9 bases, with 11 bases between. This CDR3 has 13 residues. From germline, CDR1 is LGHDT and CDR2 YNNKEL (reference sequence).

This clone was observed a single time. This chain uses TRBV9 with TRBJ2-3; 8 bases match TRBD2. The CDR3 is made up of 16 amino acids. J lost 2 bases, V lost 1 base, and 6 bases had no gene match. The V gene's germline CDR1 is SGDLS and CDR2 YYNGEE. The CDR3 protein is CASSVTSGLFTDTQYF. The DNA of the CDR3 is TGTGCCAGCAGCGTAACTAGCGGACTATTCACAGATACGCAGTATTTT.

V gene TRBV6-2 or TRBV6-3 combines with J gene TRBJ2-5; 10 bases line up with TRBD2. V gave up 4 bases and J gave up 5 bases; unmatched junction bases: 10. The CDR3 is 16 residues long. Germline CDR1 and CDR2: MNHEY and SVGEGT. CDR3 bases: TGTGCCAGCAGTTCCACCCTTCTAGCGGGGGTGGAGACCCAGTACTTC. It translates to CASSSTLLAGVETQYF.

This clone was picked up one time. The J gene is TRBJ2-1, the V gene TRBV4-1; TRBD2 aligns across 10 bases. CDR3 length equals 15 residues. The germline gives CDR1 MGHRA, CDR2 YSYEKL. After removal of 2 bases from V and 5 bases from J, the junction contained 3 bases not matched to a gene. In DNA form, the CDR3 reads TGCGCCAGCAGCCAAAGGACTAGCGGTAACAATGAGCAGTTCTTC. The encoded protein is CASSQRTSGNNEQFF.

As DNA, the CDR3 is TGTGCCAGCTCGGCTCCGGGACAGGGAGTCCCCACTGAAGCTTTCTTT. This sequence encodes CASSAPGQGVPTEAFF. This sequence joins TRBV14 and TRBJ1-1, with 9 bases identical to TRBD1. CDR1 SGHDN and CDR2 FVKESK come from the germline V gene. The CDR3 extends over 16 amino acids. After removal of 8 bases from V and 4 bases from J, the junction contained 14 bases not matched to a gene.

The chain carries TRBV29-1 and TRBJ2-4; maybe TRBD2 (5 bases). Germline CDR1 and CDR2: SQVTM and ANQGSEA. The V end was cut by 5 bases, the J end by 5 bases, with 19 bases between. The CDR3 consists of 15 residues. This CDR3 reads CSVRLGVRAQNIQYF. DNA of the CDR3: TGCAGCGTTCGTCTGGGAGTCCGGGCCCAAAACATTCAGTACTTC.

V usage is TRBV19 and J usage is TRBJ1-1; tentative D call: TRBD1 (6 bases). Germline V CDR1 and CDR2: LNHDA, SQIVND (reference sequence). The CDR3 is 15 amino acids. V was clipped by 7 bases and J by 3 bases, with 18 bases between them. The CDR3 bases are TGTGCCAGTACCGGAACAGGGCCGTTGGACACTGAAGCTTTCTTT. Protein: CASTGTGPLDTEAFF.

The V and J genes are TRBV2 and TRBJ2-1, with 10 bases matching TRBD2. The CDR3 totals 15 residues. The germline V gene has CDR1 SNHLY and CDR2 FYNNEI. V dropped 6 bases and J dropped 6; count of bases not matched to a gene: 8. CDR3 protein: CASSATSGYSNEQFF. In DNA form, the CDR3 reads TGTGCCAGCAGCGCGACTAGCGGGTACTCCAATGAGCAGTTCTTC.

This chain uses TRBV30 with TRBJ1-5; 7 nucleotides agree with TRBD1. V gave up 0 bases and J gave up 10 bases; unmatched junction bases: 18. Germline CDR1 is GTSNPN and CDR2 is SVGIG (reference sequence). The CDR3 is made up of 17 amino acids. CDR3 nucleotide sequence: TGTGCCTGGAGTGTACGGACTACAGGGGTAGGGGCTGGACCCCAGCATTTT. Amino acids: CAWSVRTTGVGAGPQHF.

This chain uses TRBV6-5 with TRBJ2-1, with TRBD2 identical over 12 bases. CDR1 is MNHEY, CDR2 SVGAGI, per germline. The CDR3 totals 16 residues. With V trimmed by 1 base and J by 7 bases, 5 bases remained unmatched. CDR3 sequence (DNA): TGTGCCAGCAGTTACTTGACTAGCGGGAGCTCGAATGAGCAGTTCTTC. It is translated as CASSYLTSGSSNEQFF.

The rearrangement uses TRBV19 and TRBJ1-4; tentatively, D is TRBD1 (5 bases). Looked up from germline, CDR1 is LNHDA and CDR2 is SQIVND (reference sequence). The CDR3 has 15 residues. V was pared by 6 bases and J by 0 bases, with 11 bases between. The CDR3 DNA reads TGTGCCAGTAGACGACAGTCCGCAACTAATGAAAAACTGTTTTTT. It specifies CASRRQSATNEKLFF.